Shown below are 26 T cell receptor beta chains from a single sample sequenced in a study of T cells in narcolepsy. Assay used: immunoSEQ multiplex PCR; TCRdb lists only in-frame clones, some missing. The sample contains approximately 30,000 clones, around 86% of which appear only once. The material sequenced was CD45RA- memory CD4+ T cells from PBMCs. These receptors were collected from a human donor with narcolepsy.

In nucleotides, the CDR3 is TGTGCCAGCAGCTTAGGGTTAGCGGGACTCTACGAGCAGTACTTC. This gives the protein CASSLGLAGLYEQYF. This chain joins TRBV5-8 and TRBJ2-7; 8 nucleotides agree with TRBD2. This CDR3 has 15 amino acids. V lost 2 bases and J lost 3; bases outside the gene matches: 7. CDR1 is SGHTS, CDR2 YDEGEE, per germline. Complete variable domain (other parts from reference TRBV5-8 and TRBJ2-7): EAGVTQSPTHLIKTRGQQATLRCSPISGHTSVYWYQQALGLGLQFLLWYDEGEERNRGNFPPRFSGRQFPNYSSELNVNALELEDSALYLCASSLGLAGLYEQYFGPGTRLTVT.

There are a few counts of this clone. V gene TRBV28 combines with J gene TRBJ1-4; perhaps TRBD1 as D (6 bases). Germline CDR1 and CDR2: MDHEN and SYDVKM. This CDR3 has 15 residues. The V end lost 5 bases, the J end lost 5 bases, and 15 bases lay between the germline ends. CDR3 coding DNA: TGTGCCAGCAGTCCCAGGGGTGTCGGAAATGAAAAACTGTTTTTT. This sequence encodes CASSPRGVGNEKLFF.

The chain couples TRBV5-1 to TRBJ2-3; 11 bases align to TRBD2. Germline trimming cut 4 bases from V and 3 bases from J; bases unmatched to any gene: 10. CDR1 is SGHRS, CDR2 YFSETQ, per germline. There are 17 residues in the CDR3. CDR3 region: CASSPLAGGPGTDTQYF. CDR3 in DNA: TGCGCCAGCAGCCCCCTAGCGGGGGGCCCTGGGACAGATACGCAGTATTTT.

This clone has a handful of counts. The chain joins TRBV5-4 to TRBJ2-3; 9 nucleotides match TRBD2. This CDR3 has 17 residues. The trim removed 4 bases at V and 2 bases at J, leaving 11 bases unmatched. The germline CDR1 and CDR2 sequences are SGHNT and YYREEE (reference sequence). The CDR3 nucleotides are TGTGCCAGCAGCCAGGGGGGACTAGCTGAAATCACAGATACGCAGTATTTT. Translating gives CASSQGGLAEITDTQYF.

A few counts support this clone. The chain employs TRBV2 and TRBJ2-7, with 7 bases aligning to TRBD2. V was pared by 7 bases and J by 5 bases, with 8 bases of the junction left unmatched. This CDR3 contains 13 residues. The V gene's germline CDR1 is SNHLY and CDR2 FYNNEI. The DNA for the CDR3 is TGTGCCAGCACCCCTTGGGGGGGTGACGAGCAGTACGTC. Translated: CASTPWGGDEQYV.

Turning to this clone: This sample includes further DNA sequences coding for the same CDR3. V and J are TRBV11-2 and TRBJ2-3; tentatively, D is TRBD1 (6 bases). Trimming shortened V by 4 bases and J by 6 bases, and 14 bases separated the two germline ends. This CDR3 has 14 amino acids. CDR1 and CDR2 (germline): SGHAT, FQNNGV. This CDR3 is CASSSLTGGDTQYF. DNA for the CDR3: TGTGCCAGCAGCTCCCTGACAGGAGGCGATACGCAGTATTTT.

The CDR3 spells CASSSLDNEQFF. CDR3 nucleotides: TGTGCCAGCAGCTCCCTTGACAATGAGCAGTTCTTC. The V gene is TRBV5-6, the J gene TRBJ2-1; D unclear. This CDR3 is 12 amino acids long. Germline lookup yields CDR1 SGHDT and CDR2 YYEEEE. With 3 bases removed from V and 5 bases from J, the gap between germline ends came to 6 bases.

DNA for the CDR3: TGTGCCAGCAGCCGAGGACTAGCGGGGGGGACCACCGGGGAGCTGTTTTTT. Protein: CASSRGLAGGTTGELFF. The rearrangement links TRBV4-2 to TRBJ2-2; 15 bases align to TRBD2. Germline-derived CDR1 and CDR2 are LGHNA and YNFKEQ. This CDR3 has 17 residues. Losses at the gene ends were 4 bases for V and 4 bases for J; bases not matched to a gene: 4.

The chain joins TRBV27 to TRBJ1-2; D gene ambiguous. The CDR3 has 13 residues. V lost 3 bases and J lost 2, with 7 bases in between. Looked up from germline, CDR1 is MNHEY and CDR2 is SMNVEV (reference sequence). In nucleotides, the CDR3 is TGTGCCAGCAGTTTCAGGCCCAACTATGGCTACACCTTC. Encoded protein: CASSFRPNYGYTF.

The chain couples TRBV11-2 to TRBJ1-4, with a weak D call TRBD1 (6 bases). The CDR3 extends over 13 amino acids. The V and J ends lost 3 bases and 8 bases respectively, with 10 bases between them. Per the germline V gene, CDR1 is SGHAT and CDR2 is FQNNGV. CDR3 sequence (DNA): TGTGCCAGCAGCTTGGGACAACGAGAAAAACTGTTTTTT. The encoded protein is CASSLGQREKLFF.

The chain carries TRBV15 and TRBJ2-1; maybe TRBD1 (5 bases). The CDR3 loop spans 13 amino acids. V was trimmed by 3 bases and J by 3 bases, leaving 6 bases between them. The germline CDR1 and CDR2 sequences are LNHNV and YYDKDF (reference sequence). CDR3: CATSSDSYNEQFF. The CDR3 DNA reads TGTGCCACCAGCAGTGACAGCTACAATGAGCAGTTCTTC.

This clone was seen once. This chain links TRBV18 with TRBJ2-5; D may be TRBD1 (6 bases). This CDR3 spans 16 amino acids. Germline values: CDR1 KGHSH, CDR2 LQKENI. V was cut by 2 bases and J by 7 bases, with 20 bases left in between. CDR3 DNA: TGTGCCAGCTCACCAACAGGGTTGCCCCCAAGAGGGACCCAGTACTTC. The encoded protein is CASSPTGLPPRGTQYF.

The chain combines TRBV15 with TRBJ2-7, with 10 nucleotides matching TRBD2. Losses at the gene ends were 6 bases for V and 1 base for J; bases not matched to a gene: 12. Germline CDR1 is LNHNV and CDR2 is YYDKDF (reference sequence). This CDR3 spans 17 amino acids. CDR3 sequence reads: CATRNGLAGDISYEQYF. The CDR3 bases are TGTGCCACCAGGAACGGGCTAGCGGGGGATATTTCCTACGAGCAGTACTTC.

This clone was counted once. V usage is TRBV25-1 and J usage is TRBJ2-7, with D unresolved. The V and J ends lost 3 bases and 2 bases respectively, with 8 bases between them. The germline V gene has CDR1 MGHDK and CDR2 SYGVNS. CDR3 size: 13 residues. The CDR3 loop reads CASSDRLTYEQYV. The DNA for the CDR3 is TGTGCCAGCAGTGACAGGTTAACCTACGAGCAGTACGTC.

This rearrangement joins TRBV6-5 to TRBJ2-7; 10 bases agree with TRBD2. The CDR3 spans 16 residues. Germline CDR1 and CDR2: MNHEY and SVGAGI. The V segment lost 0 bases and the J segment 2 bases; nucleotides outside the gene matches: 4. The DNA for the CDR3 is TGTGCCAGCAGTTACTCGCAGCGGGGGGGCGCCTACGAGCAGTACTTC. Translation: CASSYSQRGGAYEQYF.

The J gene is TRBJ1-3, the V gene TRBV5-8; no clear D. V shed 0 bases and J shed 0 bases, with 7 bases lying between them. The germline V gene encodes CDR1 SGHTS and CDR2 YDEGEE. This CDR3 is built from 15 residues. The DNA of the CDR3 is TGTGCCAGCAGCTTGGGGGAGACCTCTGGAAACACCATATATTTT. As protein: CASSLGETSGNTIYF.

The rearrangement joins TRBV7-2 to TRBJ2-1, with 8 nucleotides matching TRBD1. Germline CDR1 is SGHTA and CDR2 is FQGNSA. This CDR3 region has 12 residues. J lost 10 bases, V lost 5 bases, and 4 bases had no gene match. The CDR3 sequence is CASSGRTGEQFF. The CDR3 region has the DNA TGTGCCAGCAGCGGCCGGACAGGGGAGCAGTTCTTC. The variable domain in full, with the rest retrieved from reference TRBV7-2 and TRBJ2-1, is GAGVSQSPSNKVTEKGKDVELRCDPISGHTALYWYRQSLGQGLEFLIYFQGNSAPDKSGLPSDRFSAERTGGSVSTLTIQRTQQEDSAVYLCASSGRTGEQFFGPGTRLTVL.

Notes on this clone: The sample has other DNA sequences that encode this CDR3 too. This sequence joins TRBV10-3 and TRBJ2-1; weak D call: TRBD1 (6 bases). Trimming shortened V by 3 bases and J by 1 base, and 10 bases separated the two germline ends. Germline V gene sequence: CDR1 ENHRY, CDR2 SYGVKD. CDR3 size: 15 residues. DNA for the CDR3: TGTGCCATCAGTGAAACAGGGCTATCCTACAATGAGCAGTTCTTC. Translated, it gives CAISETGLSYNEQFF.

J is TRBJ2-3 and V is TRBV4-2; maybe TRBD2 (6 bases). CDR3 length equals 14 residues. CDR1 and CDR2 (germline): LGHNA, YNFKEQ. V lost 1 base, J lost 6 bases, and 11 bases lay in between. CDR3 protein: CASSQGLAVDTQYF. As DNA, the CDR3 is TGTGCCAGCAGCCAAGGATTAGCGGTGGATACGCAGTATTTT.

The V and J genes are TRBV6-6 and TRBJ2-1; TRBD1 matches 8 bases. The J segment lost 9 bases and the V segment lost 6 bases, leaving 7 bases of the junction unmatched. Per germline, CDR1 MNHNY and CDR2 SVGAGI (reference sequence). This CDR3 comprises 13 residues. The CDR3 sequence is CASSCDRGVEQFF. The DNA of the CDR3 is TGTGCCAGCAGCTGCGACAGGGGAGTTGAGCAGTTCTTC.

Only a few counts were recorded for this clone. The rearrangement joins TRBV28 to TRBJ2-7, with D hard to call. The CDR3 sequence is 12 residues long. Germline values: CDR1 MDHEN, CDR2 SYDVKM. The ends were cut back, 4 bases at V and 1 base at J, with 5 bases in the middle. The CDR3 region is CASSSGSYEQYV. The CDR3 coding sequence is TGTGCCAGCAGTTCTGGGTCCTACGAGCAGTACGTC.

V gene TRBV18 combines with J gene TRBJ1-3, with TRBD1 identical over 10 bases. The V gene's germline CDR1 is KGHSH and CDR2 LQKENI. This CDR3 is built from 15 residues. The junction had 2 bases not matched to a gene; V was cut back by 6 bases and J by 0 bases. For the CDR3, the DNA is TGTGCCAGCTCGGACAGGGGGAGCTCTGGAAACACCATATATTTT. This gives the protein CASSDRGSSGNTIYF. Looking up the rest from reference TRBV18 and TRBJ1-3 gives the full variable domain: NAGVMQNPRHLVRRRGQEARLRCSPMKGHSHVYWYRQLPEEGLKFMVYLQKENIIDESGMPKERFSAEFPKEGPSILRIQQVVRGDSAAYFCASSDRGSSGNTIYFGEGSWLTVV.

The gene calls are TRBV11-2 and TRBJ2-5; D call uncertain. Between the trimmed V and J ends, which lost 5 bases and 4 bases, there was a span of 5 bases. From germline, CDR1 is SGHAT and CDR2 FQNNGV. This CDR3 is 11 amino acids long. The CDR3 nucleotides read TGTGCCAGCAGCCACGGAGAGACCCAGTACTTC. Its translation: CASSHGETQYF.

V gene TRBV28 combines with J gene TRBJ2-1; the match to TRBD1 covers 10 bases. Germline CDR1 is MDHEN and CDR2 is SYDVKM. The CDR3 covers 15 residues. Trimming removed 7 bases from V and 9 bases from J; junction bases left unmatched: 12. CDR3 coding DNA: TGTGCCAGCACCTCGGGGACAGGGGATCCTAGTGAGCAGTTCTTC. Translation gives CASTSGTGDPSEQFF.

The rearrangement uses TRBV5-1 and TRBJ2-7; tentatively, D is TRBD2 (7 bases). Looked up from germline, CDR1 is SGHRS and CDR2 is YFSETQ. V shed 0 bases and J shed 6 bases, with 10 bases lying between them. The CDR3 contains 13 residues. The CDR3 region is CASSLEGGGEQYF. DNA of the CDR3: TGCGCCAGCAGCTTGGAGGGGGGGGGCGAGCAGTACTTC. The complete variable domain, with remaining parts taken from reference TRBV5-1 and TRBJ2-7, reads KAGVTQTPRYLIKTRGQQVTLSCSPISGHRSVSWYQQTPGQGLQFLFEYFSETQRNKGNFPGRFSGRQFSNSRSEMNVSTLELGDSALYLCASSLEGGGEQYFGPGTRLTVT.

This chain uses TRBV4-1 with TRBJ2-7, with 10 bases that match TRBD1. Unmatched junction bases numbered 11, after V lost 4 bases and J lost 2 bases. In germline, CDR1 is MGHRA, CDR2 YSYEKL. This CDR3 is 17 amino acids long. CDR3 in amino acids: CASSPTPGQGSPYEQYF. The CDR3 region has the DNA TGCGCCAGCAGCCCTACCCCGGGACAGGGGTCCCCCTACGAGCAGTACTTC.